This record covers a single T cell receptor (beta chain). The antigen it binds to is not known. Qualities for individual bases were not recorded, and no much larger clone is one base off. The sample comes from a study of T cells in localized non-small cell lung cancer (TCRdb year 2020). Regarding the study in general: The study examined T cell repertoires in 200 to 300 patients with early-stage NSCLC and compared tumors with uninvolved tumor-adjacent lungs. The cohort comprised roughly 230 treatment-naïve NSCLC patients with resected, localized lung tumors. NSCLC patients had a mean age of around 61 years, and more than 120 were male and some 98 female. Study-wide conclusions, independent of this receptor: Longer overall survival was associated with higher blood T cell density, whereas shorter survival was associated with higher adjacent-lung clonality. Uninvolved tumor-adjacent lung showed the highest T cell clonality, higher than tumor, which suggests more focused antigenic responses in the adjacent lung. Because the study design was exploratory, TCR variables were selected using unadjusted p-values without false-discovery rate correction. A median of around 62 of the top 100 tumor clones turned up in the paired uninvolved adjacent lung, and 25 to 35 of those clones also ranked among the top 100 of that same adjacent lung. Because multi-region sequencing of the tumors was not done, intratumor heterogeneity could not be ruled out.

V gives up 9 bases and J gives up 6 bases, and the segment between their germline ends measures 11 bases. The CDR3 covers 12 residues, taking in both the cysteine and the phenylalanine. The only DNA kept is the CDR3, 36 bases in frame from the first base. The germline V gene encodes CDR1 SNHLY and CDR2 FYNNEI. At diagnosis, peripheral blood, uninvolved tumor-adjacent lung and tumor were collected and stored as a combination of fresh-frozen and FFPE material. For TCR repertoire profiling, the blood samples were analyzed as peripheral blood mononuclear cells. TCR beta CDR3 regions were sequenced from DNA using the immunoSEQ Assay. Regarding the original processing steps: T cell density was computed as TCR beta template counts normalized to usable DNA estimated by amplifying housekeeping genes. The preseqR package was used to estimate richness by extrapolating to 400,000 templates for PBMC samples and to 120,000 templates for tissue samples. Clonality was defined as one minus Pielou's evenness. To identify tissue-enriched TCRs, differential abundance testing was run on productive amino-acid clonotypes with a minimum total count of 5 and an alpha of 0.1. The Jaccard Index and the Morisita Overlap Index were used to measure how much the repertoires overlapped between compartments. GLIPH grouped TCR beta CDR3s together with public tetramer-defined viral CDR3s, and a viral motif had to include at least three viral sequences and show V-gene enrichment. TCRdb limited this immuneACCESS table to in-frame rearrangements with V and J called. A share of clones is missing; checked studies link under half to unresolved V genes, and the rest is unexplained. Clonal size and the V and J genes are those of that table, whereas D and trimming came from the DNA. Within this sample are about 40,000 clones, with approximately 86% of them counted one time only. The ten most abundant clones make up about 3.5% of the sample.

This chain joins TRBV2 to TRBJ2-2; no D gene call is confident. The source was peripheral blood, collected before any cancer treatment. This TCR came from a man between 18 and 55 years old with stage I lung adenocarcinoma. In nucleotides, the sequence is TGTGCCAGTCTTGTTGGGGCCGGGGAGCTGTTTTTT. It translates to CASLVGAGELFF.